The T cell receptor beta chain under discussion was sequenced for a study of cytomegalovirus exposure and HLA in healthy donors. Researchers ran the PCR with 60 Vbeta and 13 Jbeta primers. Method: immunoSEQ multiplex PCR; TCRdb's copy keeps in-frame clones and lacks some. The table lists around 280,000 clones, roughly 90% of them singletons, with less than 2.5% in the top ten. Nominally healthy donors were sampled, though unrecorded immune exposures were likely. Regarding this clone: What it binds is unknown.

The CDR3 runs to 16 residues. In germline, CDR1 is MNHNY, CDR2 SVGAGI (reference sequence). General observations from the study: The study recorded 164 TCR beta chains that were cytomegalovirus-associated. Despite most TCR sequences being rare, some public TCRs occurred in many donors.

The chain uses TRBV6-6 and TRBJ2-5; 8 bases are a match to TRBD2. The DNA end is a closer match to TRBJ2-7, so the J assignment may be wrong. The clonotype was recovered from a woman in her late teens or twenties in good health and CMV-seronegative. The specimen was PBMCs. This CDR3 is CASSPGLAFLSYEQYF. CDR3 DNA: TGTGCCAGCAGTCCCGGACTAGCCTTTCTTTCCTACGAGCAGTACTTC.